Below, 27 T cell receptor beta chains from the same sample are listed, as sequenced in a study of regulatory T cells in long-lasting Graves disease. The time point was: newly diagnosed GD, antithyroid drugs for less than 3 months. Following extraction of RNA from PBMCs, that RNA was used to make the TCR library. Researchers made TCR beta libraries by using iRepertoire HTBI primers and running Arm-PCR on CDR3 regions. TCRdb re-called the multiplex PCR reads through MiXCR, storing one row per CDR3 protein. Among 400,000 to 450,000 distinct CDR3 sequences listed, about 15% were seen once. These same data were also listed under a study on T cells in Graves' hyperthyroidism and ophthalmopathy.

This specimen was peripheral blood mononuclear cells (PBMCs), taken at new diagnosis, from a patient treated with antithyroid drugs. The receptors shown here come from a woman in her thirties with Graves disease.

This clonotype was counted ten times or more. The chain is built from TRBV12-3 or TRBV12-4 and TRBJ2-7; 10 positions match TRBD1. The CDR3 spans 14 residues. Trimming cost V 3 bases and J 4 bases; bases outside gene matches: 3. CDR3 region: CASSLGTGVYEQYF. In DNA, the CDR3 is TGTGCCAGCAGTTTGGGGACAGGGGTGTACGAGCAGTACTTC.

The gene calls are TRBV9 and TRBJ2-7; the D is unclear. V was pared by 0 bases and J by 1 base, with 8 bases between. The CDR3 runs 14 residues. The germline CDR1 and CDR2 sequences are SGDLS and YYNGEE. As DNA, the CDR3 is TGTGCCAGCAGCGTAGTTGAGAAGTCCTACGAGCAGTACTTC. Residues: CASSVVEKSYEQYF.

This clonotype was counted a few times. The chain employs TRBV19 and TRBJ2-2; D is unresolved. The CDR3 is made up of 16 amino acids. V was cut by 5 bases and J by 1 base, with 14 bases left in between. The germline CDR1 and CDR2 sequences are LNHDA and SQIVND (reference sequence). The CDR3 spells CASSPGGTLNTGELFF. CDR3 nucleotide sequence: TGTGCCAGTAGTCCGGGCGGAACCCTGAACACCGGGGAGCTGTTTTTT.

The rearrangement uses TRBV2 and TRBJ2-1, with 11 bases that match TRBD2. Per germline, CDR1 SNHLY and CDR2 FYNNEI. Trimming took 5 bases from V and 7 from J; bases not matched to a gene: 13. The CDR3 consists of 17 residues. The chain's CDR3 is CASSMPSGRMGWNEQFF. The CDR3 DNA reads TGTGCCAGCAGTATGCCTAGCGGGAGGATGGGCTGGAATGAGCAGTTCTTC.

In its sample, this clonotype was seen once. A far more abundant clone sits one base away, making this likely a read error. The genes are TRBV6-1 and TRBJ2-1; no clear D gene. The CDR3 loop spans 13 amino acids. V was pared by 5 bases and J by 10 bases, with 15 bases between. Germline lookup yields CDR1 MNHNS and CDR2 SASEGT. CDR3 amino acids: CASSKVDSYEQFF. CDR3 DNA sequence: TGTGCCAGCAGTAAAGTTGACTCCTACGAGCAGTTCTTC.

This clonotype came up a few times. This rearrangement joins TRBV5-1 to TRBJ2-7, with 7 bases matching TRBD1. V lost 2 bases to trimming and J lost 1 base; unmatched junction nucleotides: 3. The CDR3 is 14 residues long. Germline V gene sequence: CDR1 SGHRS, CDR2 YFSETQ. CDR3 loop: CASSFTTGSYEQYF. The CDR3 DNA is TGCGCCAGCAGCTTCACGACAGGGTCCTACGAGCAGTACTTC.

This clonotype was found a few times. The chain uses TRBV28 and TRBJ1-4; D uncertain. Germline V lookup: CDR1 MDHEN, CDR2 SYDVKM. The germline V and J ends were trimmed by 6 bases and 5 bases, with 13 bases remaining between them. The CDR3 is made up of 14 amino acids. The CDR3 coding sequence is TGTGCCAGCAGCTACCTAACGGGGAATGAAAAACTGTTTTTT. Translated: CASSYLTGNEKLFF.

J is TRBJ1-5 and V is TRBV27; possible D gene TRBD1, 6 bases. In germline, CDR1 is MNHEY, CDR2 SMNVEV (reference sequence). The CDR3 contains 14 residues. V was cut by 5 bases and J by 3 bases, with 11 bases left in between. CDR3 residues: CASSQRGNNQPQHF. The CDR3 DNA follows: TGTGCCAGCAGTCAAAGGGGGAACAATCAGCCCCAGCATTTT.

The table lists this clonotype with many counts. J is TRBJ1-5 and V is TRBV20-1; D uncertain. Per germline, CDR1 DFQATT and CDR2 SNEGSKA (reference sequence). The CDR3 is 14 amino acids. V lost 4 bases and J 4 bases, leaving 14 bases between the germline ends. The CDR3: CSATRFYANQPQHF. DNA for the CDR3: TGCAGTGCTACCCGATTTTACGCTAATCAGCCCCAGCATTTT.

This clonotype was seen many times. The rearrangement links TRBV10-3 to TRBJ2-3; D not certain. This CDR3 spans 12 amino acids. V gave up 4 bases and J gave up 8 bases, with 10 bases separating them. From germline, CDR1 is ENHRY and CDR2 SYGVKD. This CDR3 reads CAISVEYGTQYF. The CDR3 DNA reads TGTGCCATCAGTGTAGAGTACGGTACGCAGTATTTT.

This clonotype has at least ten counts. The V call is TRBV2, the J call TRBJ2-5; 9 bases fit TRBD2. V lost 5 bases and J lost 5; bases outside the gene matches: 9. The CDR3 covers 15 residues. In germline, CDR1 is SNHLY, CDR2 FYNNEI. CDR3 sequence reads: CASSLAGDVKETQYF. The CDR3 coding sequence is TGTGCCAGCAGTTTAGCGGGAGACGTTAAGGAGACCCAGTACTTC.

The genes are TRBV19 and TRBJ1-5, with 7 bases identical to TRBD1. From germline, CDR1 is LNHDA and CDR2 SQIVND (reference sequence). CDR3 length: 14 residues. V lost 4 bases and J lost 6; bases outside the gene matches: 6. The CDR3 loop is CASSTLTGTQPQHF. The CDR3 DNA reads TGTGCCAGTAGTACCCTGACAGGGACTCAGCCCCAGCATTTT.

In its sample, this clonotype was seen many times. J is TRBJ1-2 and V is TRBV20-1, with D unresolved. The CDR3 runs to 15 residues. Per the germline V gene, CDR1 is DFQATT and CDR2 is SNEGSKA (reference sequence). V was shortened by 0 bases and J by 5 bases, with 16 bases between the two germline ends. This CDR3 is CSARELGVGTYGYTF. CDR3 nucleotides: TGCAGTGCTAGAGAACTGGGCGTAGGAACTTATGGCTACACCTTC.

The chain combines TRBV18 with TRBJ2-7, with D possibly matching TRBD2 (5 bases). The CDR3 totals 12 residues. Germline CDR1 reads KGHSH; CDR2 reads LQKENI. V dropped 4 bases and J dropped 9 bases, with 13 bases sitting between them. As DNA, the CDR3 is TGTGCCAGCTCACTTACAGCGGAGTGGCAGTACTTC. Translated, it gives CASSLTAEWQYF.

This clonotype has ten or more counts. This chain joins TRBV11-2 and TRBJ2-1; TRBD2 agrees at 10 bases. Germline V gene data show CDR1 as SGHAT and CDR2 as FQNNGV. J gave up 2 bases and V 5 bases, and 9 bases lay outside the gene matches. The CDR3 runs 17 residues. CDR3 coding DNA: TGTGCCAGCAGCCCCCCGGGACTAGCGACCCCCTACAATGAGCAGTTCTTC. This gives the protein CASSPPGLATPYNEQFF.

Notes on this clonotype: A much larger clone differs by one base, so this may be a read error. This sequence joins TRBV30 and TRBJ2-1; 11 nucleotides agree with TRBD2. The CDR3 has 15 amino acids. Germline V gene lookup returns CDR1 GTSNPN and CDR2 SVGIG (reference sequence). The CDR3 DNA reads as TGTGCCTGGAGTGTCATAGCGGGAGGGCACAATGATCAGTTCTTC. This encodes CAWSVIAGGHNDQFF.

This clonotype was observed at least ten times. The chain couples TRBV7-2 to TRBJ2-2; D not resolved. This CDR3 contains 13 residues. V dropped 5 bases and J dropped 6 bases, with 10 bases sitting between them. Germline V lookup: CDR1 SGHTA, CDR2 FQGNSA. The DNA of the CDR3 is TGTGCCAGCAGCCCCCACGAACCCGGGGAGCTGTTTTTT. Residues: CASSPHEPGELFF.

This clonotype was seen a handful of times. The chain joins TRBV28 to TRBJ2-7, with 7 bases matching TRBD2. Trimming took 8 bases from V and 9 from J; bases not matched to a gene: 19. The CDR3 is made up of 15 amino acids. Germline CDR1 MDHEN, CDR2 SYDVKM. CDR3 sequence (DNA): TGTGCCAGCGGTGGTTATGGCGGGAGAAACATGCGGCAGTACTTC. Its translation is CASGGYGGRNMRQYF.

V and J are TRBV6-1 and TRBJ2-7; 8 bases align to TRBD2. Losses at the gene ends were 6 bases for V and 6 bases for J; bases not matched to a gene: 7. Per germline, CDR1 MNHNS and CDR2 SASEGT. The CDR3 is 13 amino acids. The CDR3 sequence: CASRFGREGEQYF. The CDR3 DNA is TGTGCCAGCAGATTCGGGAGGGAAGGCGAGCAGTACTTC.

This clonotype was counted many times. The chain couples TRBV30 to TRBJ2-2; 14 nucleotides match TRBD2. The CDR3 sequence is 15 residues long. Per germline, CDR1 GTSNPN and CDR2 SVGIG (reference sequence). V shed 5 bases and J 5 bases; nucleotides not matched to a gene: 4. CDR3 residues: CAWGGTSGSTGELFF. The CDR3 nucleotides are TGTGCCTGGGGAGGGACTAGCGGGAGTACCGGGGAGCTGTTTTTT.

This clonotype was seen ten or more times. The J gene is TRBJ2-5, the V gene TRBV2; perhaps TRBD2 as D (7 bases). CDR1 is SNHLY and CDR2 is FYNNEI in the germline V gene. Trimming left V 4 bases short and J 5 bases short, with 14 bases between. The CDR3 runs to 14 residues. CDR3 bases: TGTGCCAGCAGTGTTGTACAGGGAGGGGAGACCCAGTACTTC. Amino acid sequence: CASSVVQGGETQYF.

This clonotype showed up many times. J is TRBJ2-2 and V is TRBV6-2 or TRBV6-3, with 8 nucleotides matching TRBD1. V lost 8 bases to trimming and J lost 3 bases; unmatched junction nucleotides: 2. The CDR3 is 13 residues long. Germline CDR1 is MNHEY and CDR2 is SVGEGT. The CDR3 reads CASYRGYTGELFF. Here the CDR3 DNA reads TGTGCCAGCTACAGGGGGTACACCGGGGAGCTGTTTTTT.

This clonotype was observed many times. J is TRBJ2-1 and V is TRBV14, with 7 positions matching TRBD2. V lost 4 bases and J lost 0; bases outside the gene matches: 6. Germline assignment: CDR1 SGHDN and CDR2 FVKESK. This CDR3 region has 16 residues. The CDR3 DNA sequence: TGTGCCAGCAGCCGCGGGAGCGGCCCCTCCTACAATGAGCAGTTCTTC. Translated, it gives CASSRGSGPSYNEQFF.

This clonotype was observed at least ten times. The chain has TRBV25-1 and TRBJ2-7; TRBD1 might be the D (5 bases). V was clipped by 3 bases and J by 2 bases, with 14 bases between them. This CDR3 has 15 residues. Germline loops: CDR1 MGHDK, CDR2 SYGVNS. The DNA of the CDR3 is TGTGCCAGCAGTGATACAGGCTTGTACCCCTACGAGCAGTACTTC. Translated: CASSDTGLYPYEQYF.

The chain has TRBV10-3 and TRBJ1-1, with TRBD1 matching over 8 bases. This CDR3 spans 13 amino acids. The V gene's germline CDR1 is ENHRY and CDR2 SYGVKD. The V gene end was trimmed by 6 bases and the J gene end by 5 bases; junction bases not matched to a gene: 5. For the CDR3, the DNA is TGTGCCATCAGAGACAGGGGCAAAACTGAAGCTTTCTTT. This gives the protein CAIRDRGKTEAFF.

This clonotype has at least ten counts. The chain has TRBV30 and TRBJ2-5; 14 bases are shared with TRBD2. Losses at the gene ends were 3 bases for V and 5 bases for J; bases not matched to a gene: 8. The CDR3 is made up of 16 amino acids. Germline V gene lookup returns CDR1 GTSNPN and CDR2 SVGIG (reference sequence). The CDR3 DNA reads TGTGCCTGGAGACCGACTAGCGGGAGGGCCGGGGAGACCCAGTACTTC. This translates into CAWRPTSGRAGETQYF.

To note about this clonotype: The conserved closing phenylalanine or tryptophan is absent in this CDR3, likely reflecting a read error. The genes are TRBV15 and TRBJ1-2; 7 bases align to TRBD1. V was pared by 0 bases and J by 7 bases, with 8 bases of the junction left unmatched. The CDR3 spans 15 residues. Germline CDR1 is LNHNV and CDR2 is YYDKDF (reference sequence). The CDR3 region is CATSREGRQGGGYTL. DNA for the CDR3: TGTGCCACCAGCAGAGAGGGCCGACAGGGCGGTGGCTACACCCTC.